This TCR beta chain was captured by sequencing in a study of beta chain features in type 1 diabetes. Study-level results: There was a moderate but significant shortening of TCRB CDR3s in all four CD4+ subsets of Type 1 diabetes patients. An over-representation of cells with high TCR expression could result from cDNA sequencing.

Researchers reported sorting CD4+ naive, central memory, regulatory and stem cell-like memory cells via CD45RO/CCR7/CD25/CD127/CD95/CD27. The sequenced template was cDNA made from the entire isolated RNA. Reads from naive, central memory and regulatory T cell samples averaged roughly 3.3 million. Repertoires were generated with immunoSEQ multiplex PCR, while TCRdb's copy carries only in-frame clones and drops some. The sample lists some 330,000 clones; 9.5% to 11% were seen once. With regard to this clone: Its matching antigen is unknown.

V dropped 3 bases and J dropped 2 bases, with 11 bases sitting between them. Germline loops: CDR1 GTSNPN, CDR2 SVGIG (reference sequence). The CDR3 contains 13 residues. J is TRBJ2-7 and V is TRBV30; no clear D. Sequences were obtained from naive CD4+ T cells from blood. The source of this sequence is a woman aged 25 to 45 in good health. DNA of the CDR3: TGTGCCTGGAGAGACAAAACAACCTACGAGCAGTACTTC. As protein: CAWRDKTTYEQYF.